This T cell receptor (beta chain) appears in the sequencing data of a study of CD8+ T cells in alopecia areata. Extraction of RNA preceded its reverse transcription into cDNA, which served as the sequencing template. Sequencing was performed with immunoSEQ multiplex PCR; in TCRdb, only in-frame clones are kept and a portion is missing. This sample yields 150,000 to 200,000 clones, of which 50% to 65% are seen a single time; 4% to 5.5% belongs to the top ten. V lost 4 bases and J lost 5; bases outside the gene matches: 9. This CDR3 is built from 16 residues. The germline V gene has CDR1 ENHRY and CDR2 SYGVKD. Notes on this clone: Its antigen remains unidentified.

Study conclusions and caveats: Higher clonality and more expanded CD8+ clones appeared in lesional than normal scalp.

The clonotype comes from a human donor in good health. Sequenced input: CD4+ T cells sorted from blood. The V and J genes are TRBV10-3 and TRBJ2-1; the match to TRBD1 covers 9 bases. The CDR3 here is CAISVRGDREDNEQFF. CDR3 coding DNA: TGTGCCATCAGTGTCCGGGGGGACAGGGAGGACAATGAGCAGTTCTTC.